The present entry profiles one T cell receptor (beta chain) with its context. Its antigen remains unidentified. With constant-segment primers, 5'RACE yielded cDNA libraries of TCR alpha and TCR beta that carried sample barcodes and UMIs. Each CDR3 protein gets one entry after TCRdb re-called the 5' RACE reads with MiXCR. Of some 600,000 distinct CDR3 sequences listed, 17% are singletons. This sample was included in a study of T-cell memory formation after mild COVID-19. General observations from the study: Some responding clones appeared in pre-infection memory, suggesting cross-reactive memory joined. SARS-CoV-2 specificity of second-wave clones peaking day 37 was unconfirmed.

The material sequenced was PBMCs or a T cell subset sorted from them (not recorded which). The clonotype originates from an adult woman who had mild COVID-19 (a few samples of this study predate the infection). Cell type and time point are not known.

The CDR3 DNA is TGTGCCAGCAGTGGGACAGTTCTAACTAATGAAAAACTGTTTTTT. It translates to CASSGTVLTNEKLFF. The genes are TRBV6-1 and TRBJ1-4; a possible D gene is TRBD1 (6 bases). Germline loops: CDR1 MNHNS, CDR2 SASEGT. The ends were cut back, 4 bases at V and 1 base at J, with 10 bases in the middle. The CDR3 is made up of 15 amino acids.